A single sample is the source of the 21 T cell receptor beta chains below, sequenced in a study of T cell responses to AZD1222 COVID-19 vaccine. Some clones are missing from TCRdb's copy, which holds only in-frame ones; the method was immunoSEQ multiplex PCR. The sample consists of approximately 76,000 clones, around 90% of them appearing once. The source was peripheral blood, collected on day 0 of MenACWY control vaccination. Receptor source: an adult in good health.

This clone appeared a few times. The gene calls are TRBV2 and TRBJ1-1; TRBD1 matches at 8 bases. The V gene's germline CDR1 is SNHLY and CDR2 FYNNEI. This CDR3 is 13 amino acids long. The ends lost 7 bases at V and 1 base at J; junction bases unmatched: 2. CDR3 amino acids: CASKGTGNTEAFF. The CDR3 bases are TGTGCCAGCAAGGGGACAGGGAACACTGAAGCTTTCTTT.

This sequence joins TRBV2 and TRBJ1-3, with D unclear. Trimming took off 6 bases at V and 0 bases at J, with 6 bases between the two ends. CDR1 is SNHLY and CDR2 is FYNNEI in the germline V gene. This CDR3 contains 13 residues. The CDR3 is CASRRLSGNTIYF. DNA for the CDR3: TGTGCCAGCAGAAGGCTCTCTGGAAACACCATATATTTT. Complete variable domain (other parts from reference TRBV2 and TRBJ1-3): EPEVTQTPSHQVTQMGQEVILRCVPISNHLYFYWYRQILGQKVEFLVSFYNNEISEKSEIFDDQFSVERPDGSNFTLKIRSTKLEDSAMYFCASRRLSGNTIYFGEGSWLTVV.

The chain has TRBV24-1 and TRBJ2-7, with 12 nucleotides matching TRBD2. CDR1 and CDR2 from the germline V gene are KGHDR and SFDVKD. This CDR3 has 18 residues. V lost 6 bases, J lost 2 bases, and 13 bases stayed unmatched. In nucleotides, the CDR3 is TGTGCCACCAGTAACAGGGCTAGCGGGAGGGCCATCACCTACGAGCAGTACTTC. This sequence encodes CATSNRASGRAITYEQYF.

The genes are TRBV29-1 and TRBJ1-5; 9 bases are a match to TRBD1. CDR1 is SQVTM, CDR2 ANQGSEA, per germline. The CDR3 is 15 amino acids. After removal of 4 bases from V and 5 bases from J, the junction contained 9 bases not matched to a gene. The CDR3 here is CSVVNPGQGDQPQHF. The CDR3 nucleotides read TGCAGCGTTGTGAATCCGGGACAGGGTGATCAGCCCCAGCATTTT.

CDR3 bases: TGTGCCAGCAGCTTGATGGGGGGGCTTACTGAAGCTTTCTTT. This encodes CASSLMGGLTEAFF. The rearrangement uses TRBV5-4 and TRBJ1-1, with D tentatively TRBD1 (6 bases). With 1 base removed from V and 5 bases from J, the gap between germline ends came to 12 bases. Per germline, CDR1 SGHNT and CDR2 YYREEE (reference sequence). The CDR3 totals 14 residues.

The gene calls are TRBV9 and TRBJ2-2; D ambiguous. V lost 0 bases and J lost 4, with 10 bases in between. The V gene's germline CDR1 is SGDLS and CDR2 YYNGEE. This CDR3 comprises 15 residues. The CDR3 loop is CASSVEELFTGELFF. CDR3 nucleotides: TGTGCCAGCAGCGTAGAGGAACTCTTCACCGGGGAGCTGTTTTTT.

The gene calls are TRBV7-9 and TRBJ2-3; no clear D. This CDR3 has 14 residues. Trimming stripped 5 bases from V and 2 bases from J, with 11 bases between. Germline V gene data show CDR1 as SEHNR and CDR2 as FQNEAQ (reference sequence). CDR3 sequence: CASSPKGFTDTQYF. CDR3 DNA: TGTGCCAGCAGCCCTAAGGGTTTCACAGATACGCAGTATTTT.

About this clone: The sample holds other DNA sequences that translate to the same CDR3. This rearrangement joins TRBV18 to TRBJ1-1, with unresolved D. The CDR3 loop spans 13 amino acids. V lost 2 bases and J 2 bases, leaving 6 bases between the germline ends. Germline CDR1 reads KGHSH; CDR2 reads LQKENI. CDR3 loop: CASSPGPNTEAFF. CDR3 DNA sequence: TGTGCCAGCTCACCAGGGCCCAACACTGAAGCTTTCTTT. Drawing the rest from reference TRBV18 and TRBJ1-1, the complete variable domain is NAGVMQNPRHLVRRRGQEARLRCSPMKGHSHVYWYRQLPEEGLKFMVYLQKENIIDESGMPKERFSAEFPKEGPSILRIQQVVRGDSAAYFCASSPGPNTEAFFGQGTRLTVV.

This chain uses TRBV3-1 (or the pseudogene TRBV3-2) with TRBJ2-3; perhaps TRBD1 as D (6 bases). V dropped 5 bases and J dropped 1 base, with 13 bases sitting between them. The CDR3 sequence is 15 residues long. Germline CDR1 LGHDT, CDR2 YNNKEL (reference sequence). Written as DNA, the CDR3 is TGTGCCAGCAGCTTCCCGACAGGACGCACAGATACGCAGTATTTT. It encodes CASSFPTGRTDTQYF.

The chain employs TRBV7-9 and TRBJ2-1, with TRBD1 matching over 7 bases. Germline lookup yields CDR1 SEHNR and CDR2 FQNEAQ (reference sequence). This CDR3 has 14 residues. Trimming at V came to 6 bases and at J to 8 bases, leaving 10 bases not matched to a gene. For the CDR3, the DNA is TGTGCCAGCAGACCCGGGACAGCGGACGATGAGCAGTTCTTC. As protein: CASRPGTADDEQFF.

This clone was detected only once. This chain connects TRBV3-1 (or the pseudogene TRBV3-2) to TRBJ1-5; D is uncertain. Looked up from germline, CDR1 is LGHDT and CDR2 is YNNKEL (reference sequence). The CDR3 runs to 13 residues. V lost 1 base to trimming and J lost 7 bases, with 8 bases between them. CDR3 region: CASSQGLEQPQHF. The CDR3, as DNA: TGTGCCAGCAGCCAAGGTCTTGAACAGCCCCAGCATTTT.

A single count supports this clone. The chain is built from TRBV11-2 and TRBJ2-1; D unresolved. Trimming took 2 bases from V and 3 from J, leaving 8 bases between them. Per the germline V gene, CDR1 is SGHAT and CDR2 is FQNNGV. The CDR3 is made up of 14 amino acids. The CDR3 loop reads CASSLKSDYNEQFF. In DNA form, the CDR3 reads TGTGCCAGCAGCTTAAAATCAGACTACAATGAGCAGTTCTTC.

This chain uses TRBV9 with TRBJ2-2; D tentatively fits TRBD1 or TRBD2 (5 bases each). Germline loops: CDR1 SGDLS, CDR2 YYNGEE. This CDR3 has 16 residues. V gave up 0 bases and J gave up 0 bases, with 9 bases separating them. The CDR3 loop reads CASSVERGANTGELFF. CDR3 DNA: TGTGCCAGCAGCGTAGAAAGGGGAGCGAACACCGGGGAGCTGTTTTTT.

The chain recombines TRBV10-3 with TRBJ2-2, with no clear D. V dropped 3 bases and J dropped 9 bases, with 17 bases sitting between them. This CDR3 spans 15 amino acids. The V gene's germline CDR1 is ENHRY and CDR2 SYGVKD. The DNA for the CDR3 is TGTGCCATCAGTGATTTGGCTACAAAAGAGAGGGAGCTGTTTTTT. Its protein is CAISDLATKERELFF.

The chain uses TRBV30 and TRBJ1-3; TRBD1 matches at 7 bases. The J segment lost 1 base and the V segment lost 2 bases, leaving 8 bases of the junction unmatched. The CDR3 consists of 16 residues. Germline CDR1 and CDR2: GTSNPN and SVGIG (reference sequence). As DNA, the CDR3 is TGTGCCTGGAGTTTAAGACAGGGAAGTTCTGGAAACACCATATATTTT. Its protein product is CAWSLRQGSSGNTIYF.

The chain joins TRBV30 to TRBJ1-1; D not resolved. The V and J ends lost 0 bases and 7 bases respectively, with 6 bases between them. CDR1 is GTSNPN, CDR2 SVGIG, per germline (reference sequence). The CDR3 is made up of 11 amino acids. In nucleotides, the CDR3 is TGTGCCTGGAGTGTATCTGGTGAAGCTTTCTTT. This gives the protein CAWSVSGEAFF. Full variable domain (missing parts from reference TRBV30 and TRBJ1-1): SQTIHQWPATLVQPVGSPLSLECTVEGTSNPNLYWYRQAAGRGLQLLFYSVGIGQISSEVPQNLSASRPQDRQFILSSKKLLLSDSGFYLCAWSVSGEAFFGQGTRLTVV.

The rearrangement links TRBV20-1 to TRBJ2-1; no firm D call. The germline V gene has CDR1 DFQATT and CDR2 SNEGSKA (reference sequence). V was trimmed by 6 bases and J by 8 bases, leaving 5 bases between them. The CDR3 spans 9 residues. The CDR3 nucleotides read TGCAGTGCAAAGCATGAGCAGTTCTTC. This encodes CSAKHEQFF.

The chain employs TRBV20-1 and TRBJ1-3; weak D call: TRBD1 (6 bases). V lost 3 bases and J lost 8, with 14 bases in between. Germline assignment: CDR1 DFQATT and CDR2 SNEGSKA (reference sequence). The CDR3 runs 13 residues. The CDR3 is CSASPAGVDTIYF. The CDR3 DNA is TGCAGTGCTAGTCCCGCAGGGGTGGACACCATATATTTT.

This chain uses TRBV6-2 or TRBV6-3 with TRBJ2-1; D gene uncertain. The CDR3 extends over 11 amino acids. From germline, CDR1 is MNHEY and CDR2 SVGEGT. The V gene lost 6 bases and the J gene lost 5 bases, with 5 bases spanning the gap. For the CDR3, the DNA is TGTGCCAGCAGCTTCAACAATGAGCAGTTCTTC. It is translated as CASSFNNEQFF.

This clone is large by share. The chain employs TRBV10-1 and TRBJ2-1; TRBD2 matches at 11 bases. CDR3 length: 15 amino acids. After removal of 2 bases from V and 7 bases from J, the junction contained 4 bases not matched to a gene. Germline V gives CDR1 WNHNN, CDR2 SYGVQD (reference sequence). The CDR3 region is CASSEASGRMNEQFF. The CDR3 region has the DNA TGCGCCAGCAGTGAGGCTAGCGGGAGGATGAATGAGCAGTTCTTC.

The rearrangement joins TRBV2 to TRBJ1-5, with 7 bases matching TRBD1. Germline V CDR1 and CDR2: SNHLY, FYNNEI. The CDR3 totals 13 residues. V shed 8 bases, J shed 7 bases, and the junction held 8 bases outside the gene matches. CDR3 protein: CASRDRDSQPQHF. The CDR3 nucleotides read TGTGCCAGCCGGGACAGAGATTCACAGCCCCAGCATTTT.